The 20 T cell receptor beta chains presented below share a single source sample, sequenced in a study of blood T cell repertoires in COVID-19. The table came from immunoSEQ multiplex PCR; TCRdb's copy has only in-frame clones and leaves some out. The sample records around 70,000 clones, under 85% being singletons. Sample: peripheral blood. These receptors came from a man aged 65 to 79 with acute or convalescent COVID-19.

The chain links TRBV9 to TRBJ2-2; 9 bases agree with TRBD1. With V trimmed by 3 bases and J by 8 bases, 2 bases remained unmatched. Germline loops: CDR1 SGDLS, CDR2 YYNGEE. The CDR3 totals 13 residues. CDR3 nucleotide sequence: TGTGCCAGCAGCGGCGGGACAGGGGGGGAGCTGTTTTTT. It codes for CASSGGTGGELFF.

The table lists this clone with a count of one. V usage is TRBV5-1 and J usage is TRBJ2-4; maybe TRBD1 (5 bases). Trimming took off 4 bases at V and 0 bases at J, with 14 bases between the two ends. The CDR3 covers 16 residues. CDR1 SGHRS and CDR2 YFSETQ come from the germline V gene. The CDR3 is CASSPQETLAKNIQYF. In DNA, the CDR3 is TGCGCCAGCAGCCCACAGGAAACTCTAGCCAAAAACATTCAGTACTTC.

The gene calls are TRBV6-5 and TRBJ2-1; 9 bases align to TRBD1. After removal of 5 bases from V and 10 bases from J, the junction contained 6 bases not matched to a gene. Germline CDR1 and CDR2: MNHEY and SVGAGI. The length of the CDR3 is 13 residues. CDR3 DNA sequence: TGTGCCAGCAGTCCAGGGACAGGGAACGAGCAGTTCTTC. Its protein product is CASSPGTGNEQFF.

This chain connects TRBV11-2 to TRBJ1-6; TRBD1 agrees at 9 bases. Germline loops: CDR1 SGHAT, CDR2 FQNNGV. V shed 4 bases, J shed 9 bases, and the junction held 4 bases outside the gene matches. The CDR3 loop spans 14 amino acids. The CDR3 DNA is TGTGCCAGCAGCTACGGGACAGGGCGTTCACCCCTCCACTTT. Translation gives CASSYGTGRSPLHF. The full variable domain, with the rest looked up from reference TRBV11-2 and TRBJ1-6, is EAGVAQSPRYKIIEKRQSVAFWCNPISGHATLYWYQQILGQGPKLLIQFQNNGVVDDSQLPKDRFSAERLKGVDSTLKIQPAKLEDSAVYLCASSYGTGRSPLHFGNGTRLTVT.

Regarding this clone: Distinct nucleotide sequences in the sample also encode this CDR3. The chain links TRBV9 to TRBJ2-7, with 7 bases identical to TRBD2. CDR3 length equals 14 residues. Per the germline V gene, CDR1 is SGDLS and CDR2 is YYNGEE. The ends lost 0 bases at V and 2 bases at J; junction bases unmatched: 2. CDR3 coding DNA: TGTGCCAGCAGCGTAGCGGGAGGTCCCTACGAGCAGTACTTC. Its protein product is CASSVAGGPYEQYF.

This clone was recorded only once. This chain uses TRBV28 with TRBJ1-3; TRBD1 might be the D (5 bases). The CDR3 totals 15 residues. The ends were cut back, 5 bases at V and 7 bases at J, with 18 bases in the middle. Germline V gene data show CDR1 as MDHEN and CDR2 as SYDVKM. CDR3 in amino acids: CASSLTHTSGNTIYF. The DNA of the CDR3 is TGTGCCAGCAGTCTGACCCACACCTCAGGGAACACCATATATTTT.

The chain joins TRBV28 to TRBJ2-7; 7 bases map to TRBD1. The V and J ends lost 5 bases and 3 bases, in that order; junction bases with no gene match: 10. CDR1 is MDHEN and CDR2 is SYDVKM in the germline V gene. The CDR3 totals 15 residues. The CDR3 reads CASSDRAAGYYEQYF. The CDR3 region has the DNA TGTGCCAGCAGTGACAGGGCGGCCGGGTACTACGAGCAGTACTTC.

This clone turned up a few times. V and J are TRBV19 and TRBJ1-3; D is unresolved. Trimming stripped 5 bases from V and 0 bases from J, with 5 bases between. CDR1 and CDR2 (germline): LNHDA, SQIVND (reference sequence). The CDR3 is 13 amino acids. For the CDR3, the DNA is TGTGCCAGTAGTCTTCGCTCTGGAAACACCATATATTTT. Translated, it gives CASSLRSGNTIYF.

This clone has just a few counts. The V call is TRBV29-1, the J call TRBJ1-4; TRBD1 aligns across 8 bases. The germline gives CDR1 SQVTM, CDR2 ANQGSEA. The CDR3 has 15 residues. The junction had 5 bases not matched to a gene; V was cut back by 0 bases and J by 5 bases. The CDR3 sequence: CSVEDRRTGNEKLFF. In nucleotides, the CDR3 is TGCAGCGTTGAAGATCGTCGGACAGGGAATGAAAAACTGTTTTTT.

J is TRBJ1-4 and V is TRBV4-2; D is uncertain. V shed 0 bases and J shed 5 bases, with 13 bases lying between them. Germline V lookup: CDR1 LGHNA, CDR2 YNFKEQ. CDR3 size: 16 residues. CDR3 sequence (DNA): TGTGCCAGCAGCCAAGAGGAGCCCCAGACGAATGAAAAACTGTTTTTT. This sequence encodes CASSQEEPQTNEKLFF.

The chain combines TRBV14 with TRBJ2-7, with D maybe TRBD2 (5 bases). CDR1 is SGHDN, CDR2 FVKESK, per germline. The CDR3 length is 14 residues. V gave up 3 bases and J gave up 3 bases, with 12 bases separating them. The CDR3 protein is CASSHWSSVYEQYF. For the CDR3, the DNA is TGTGCCAGCAGCCACTGGAGTAGCGTCTACGAGCAGTACTTC.

Notes on this clone: This same CDR3 is encoded by further DNA sequences in the sample. J is TRBJ1-6 and V is TRBV11-2, with TRBD1 as a possible D gene (6 bases). The CDR3 is 15 amino acids. The V and J ends lost 3 bases and 7 bases respectively, with 13 bases between them. Germline V gene lookup returns CDR1 SGHAT and CDR2 FQNNGV. The CDR3 DNA reads TGTGCCAGCAGCTTCACAGGGAGAGGCAATTCACCCCTCCACTTT. It encodes CASSFTGRGNSPLHF.

This clone was found once. The chain uses TRBV5-1 and TRBJ2-1, with 7 positions matching TRBD2. V trimming: 2 bases; J trimming: 4 bases; junction bases outside the gene matches: 6. Germline V gene lookup returns CDR1 SGHRS and CDR2 YFSETQ. The CDR3 is 15 amino acids. The CDR3 region is CASSFRLATYNEQFF. CDR3 sequence (DNA): TGCGCCAGCAGCTTTAGACTAGCTACTTACAATGAGCAGTTCTTC.

This clone was seen more than once but under ten times. The chain couples TRBV27 to TRBJ1-2, with TRBD1 matching 7 bases. The ends lost 7 bases at V and 2 bases at J; junction bases unmatched: 1. In germline, CDR1 is MNHEY, CDR2 SMNVEV (reference sequence). The CDR3 consists of 12 residues. For the CDR3, the DNA is TGTGCCAGCAAGGGGGCAAACTATGGCTACACCTTC. Encoded protein: CASKGANYGYTF.

The chain combines TRBV23-1 with TRBJ2-1; 11 nucleotides line up with TRBD2. TRBV23-1 is an ORF, and what it does is uncertain. This CDR3 comprises 18 residues. With 2 bases clipped from V and 6 bases from J, the junction kept 12 bases outside the gene matches. The CDR3 sequence is CASSQILVAGGPGNEQFF. The CDR3 DNA follows: TGCGCCAGCAGTCAAATCTTGGTAGCGGGAGGGCCCGGCAATGAGCAGTTCTTC.

The V and J genes are TRBV6-5 and TRBJ1-5, with TRBD1 matching 8 bases. Germline V lookup: CDR1 MNHEY, CDR2 SVGAGI. There are 16 residues in the CDR3. The J segment lost 4 bases and the V segment lost 0 bases, leaving 5 bases of the junction unmatched. The CDR3 region is CASSYSGTGRNQPQHF. CDR3 coding DNA: TGTGCCAGCAGTTACTCTGGGACAGGTCGAAATCAGCCCCAGCATTTT.

V and J are TRBV18 and TRBJ1-2; the D gene is possibly TRBD1 (6 bases). This CDR3 is built from 15 residues. V was trimmed by 0 bases and J by 0 bases, leaving 8 bases between them. CDR1 is KGHSH and CDR2 is LQKENI in the germline V gene. CDR3 residues: CASSPPWGPNYGYTF. CDR3 DNA: TGTGCCAGCTCACCACCGTGGGGGCCTAACTATGGCTACACCTTC.

This clone appeared a single time. The chain uses TRBV7-9 and TRBJ1-5, with TRBD1 matching 10 bases. The CDR3 is 19 amino acids. The junction had 10 bases not matched to a gene; V was cut back by 1 base and J by 1 base. The germline gives CDR1 SEHNR, CDR2 FQNEAQ (reference sequence). CDR3 region: CASSLGDETGGWSNQPQHF. CDR3 coding DNA: TGTGCCAGCAGCTTAGGTGACGAGACAGGGGGCTGGAGCAATCAGCCCCAGCATTTT.

This chain connects TRBV19 to TRBJ2-2; D is possibly TRBD2 (6 bases). Germline loops: CDR1 LNHDA, CDR2 SQIVND (reference sequence). This CDR3 has 17 residues. Deletions cut 1 base from V and 0 bases from J, with 12 bases between. In DNA form, the CDR3 reads TGTGCCAGTAGTATAGGGAGGGCCAATACGAACACCGGGGAGCTGTTTTTT. This sequence encodes CASSIGRANTNTGELFF.

This clone was found a few times. V usage is TRBV28 and J usage is TRBJ2-3; D is ambiguous. V dropped 6 bases and J dropped 4 bases, with 11 bases sitting between them. Germline assignment: CDR1 MDHEN and CDR2 SYDVKM. The CDR3 length is 13 residues. CDR3 bases: TGTGCCAGCAGGACCCTTGAGGCAGATACGCAGTATTTT. Translating gives CASRTLEADTQYF.